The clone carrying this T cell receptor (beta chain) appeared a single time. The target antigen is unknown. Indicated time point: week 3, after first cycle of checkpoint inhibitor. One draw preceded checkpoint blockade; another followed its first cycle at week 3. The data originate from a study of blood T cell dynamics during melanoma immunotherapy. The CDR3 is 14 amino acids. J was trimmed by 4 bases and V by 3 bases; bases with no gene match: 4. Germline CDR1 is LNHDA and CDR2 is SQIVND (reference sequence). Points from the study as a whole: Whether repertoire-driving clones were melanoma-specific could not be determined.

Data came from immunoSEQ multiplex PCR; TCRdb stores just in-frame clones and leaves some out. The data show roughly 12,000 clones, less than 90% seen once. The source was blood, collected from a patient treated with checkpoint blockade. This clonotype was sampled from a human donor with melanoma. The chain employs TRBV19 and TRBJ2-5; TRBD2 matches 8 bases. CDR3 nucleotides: TGTGCCAGTAGTATTGGGACTAGGGGAGAGACCCAGTACTTC. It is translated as CASSIGTRGETQYF.